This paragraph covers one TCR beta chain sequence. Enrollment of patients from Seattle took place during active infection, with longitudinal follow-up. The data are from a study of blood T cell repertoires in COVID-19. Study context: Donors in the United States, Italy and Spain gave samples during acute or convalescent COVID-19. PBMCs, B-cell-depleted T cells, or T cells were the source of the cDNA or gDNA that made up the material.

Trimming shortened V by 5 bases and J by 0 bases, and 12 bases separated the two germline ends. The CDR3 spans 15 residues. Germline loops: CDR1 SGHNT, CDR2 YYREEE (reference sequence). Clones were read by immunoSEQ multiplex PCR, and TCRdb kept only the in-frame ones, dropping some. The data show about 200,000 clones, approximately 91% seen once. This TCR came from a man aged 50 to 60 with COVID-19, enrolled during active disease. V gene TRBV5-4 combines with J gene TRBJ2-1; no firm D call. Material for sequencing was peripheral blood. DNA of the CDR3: TGTGCCAGCAGTCCTGAGGTCCGCTCCTACAATGAGCAGTTCTTC. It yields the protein CASSPEVRSYNEQFF.